This TCR beta chain was observed in a study of read filtering for tumor transcriptome and immune sequencing. Study as a whole: Patients were approximately 17 male and some 13 female, mean age 65.9 years, range about 47 to 85. Revised staging placed roughly 8 patients in R-ISS I, 15 to 20 in II, 6 or 7 in III. The study's findings and limits: Single-read clonotypes: about 81.9% of IR-seq clonotypes (approximately 4% of reads), 74.6% of RNA-seq clonotypes (approximately 45% of reads). Correlation between methods rose after single-read clonotypes were removed.

Points on this clonotype: Its antigen remains unknown. This sequence may be a read error, since a much larger clone differs from it by one base.

Molecular barcoded adaptors covering alpha/delta and beta/gamma chains were used on approximately 400 ng RNA. One entry per CDR3 protein results from TCRdb running MiXCR on the reads. The profile shows roughly 67,000 distinct CDR3 sequences, roughly 19% of them singletons. Sequenced sample: a population of CD138-negative cells sorted from bone marrow. The clonotype was recovered from a donor aged 40 or older with multiple myeloma.

The CDR3 DNA reads as TGTGCCCGCAGTGAGAACGGGGCGGTCCCTCGCAATGAGCAGTTCTTC. Its protein is CARSENGAVPRNEQFF. This sequence joins TRBV2 and TRBJ2-1; perhaps D is TRBD1 or TRBD2 (5 bases each). This CDR3 has 16 residues. Germline-derived CDR1 and CDR2 are SNHLY and FYNNEI. Full variable domain (outside the CDR3, taken from reference TRBV2 and TRBJ2-1): EPEVTQTPSHQVTQMGQEVILRCVPISNHLYFYWYRQILGQKVEFLVSFYNNEISEKSEIFDDQFSVERPDGSNFTLKIRSTKLEDSAMYFCARSENGAVPRNEQFFGPGTRLTVL.